The entry below gives a single T cell receptor beta chain sequence along with its context. Its target is not known. Sequenced by immunoSEQ multiplex PCR; TCRdb stores in-frame clones only, minus some. This table holds about 39,000 clones, 92% found once. This entry comes from a study of lymphopenia after photon versus proton radiotherapy. Findings and caveats of the study: Relative stability marked proton patients; photon patients lost diversity and naive cells. Oligoclonal CD8+ Temra expansion after nadir drove photon patients' diversity drop.

Germline CDR1 reads MNHEY; CDR2 reads SVGAGI. Trimming left V 4 bases short and J 4 bases short, with 16 bases between. The CDR3 extends over 16 amino acids. The V and J genes are TRBV6-5 and TRBJ1-4; the D gene is possibly TRBD1 (5 bases). This receptor was taken from a man aged 60 to 75 with cholangiocarcinoma. The sequencing used peripheral blood, collected from a patient treated with photon-based radiotherapy. CDR3 in DNA: TGTGCCAGCAGTTTTGGGCAGGGTCTAGGTAATGAAAAACTGTTTTTT. This encodes CASSFGQGLGNEKLFF.